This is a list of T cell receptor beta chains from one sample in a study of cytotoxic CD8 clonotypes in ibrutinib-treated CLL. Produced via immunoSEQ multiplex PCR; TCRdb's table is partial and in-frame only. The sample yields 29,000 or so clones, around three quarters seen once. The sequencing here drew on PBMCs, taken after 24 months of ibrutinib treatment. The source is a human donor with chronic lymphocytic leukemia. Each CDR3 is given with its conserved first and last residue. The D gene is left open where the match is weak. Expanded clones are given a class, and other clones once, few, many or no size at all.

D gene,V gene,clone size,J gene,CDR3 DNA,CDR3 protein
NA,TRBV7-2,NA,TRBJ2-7,TGTGCCAGCAGCTCCCGACGGGCCTACGAGCAGTACTTC,CASSSRRAYEQYF
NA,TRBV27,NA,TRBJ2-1,TGTGCCAGCAGTTCCCCCGCGGGCGTCATCTACAATGAGCAGTTCTTC,CASSSPAGVIYNEQFF
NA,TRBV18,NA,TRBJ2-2,TGTGCCAGCTCACCGAACCAGCGGGCAAGTCACACCGGGGAGCTGTTTTTT,CASSPNQRASHTGELFF
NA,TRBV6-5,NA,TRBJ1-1,TGTGCCAGCAGTTACGGAATGGAGGACACTGAAGCTTTCTTT,CASSYGMEDTEAFF
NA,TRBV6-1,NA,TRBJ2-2,TGTGCCAGCAGTGAGCTTTCCAGGGAGCTGTTTTTT,CASSELSRELFF
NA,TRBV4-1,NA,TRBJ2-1,TGCGCCAGCCGTTGTTATTGCGGGGACAGAAGAAGAGATAAGTCTGAGTTCTTC,CASRCYCGDRRRDKSEFF
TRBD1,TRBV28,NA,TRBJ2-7,TGTGCCAGCAGTGGGACAGGGGACTCCTACGAGCAGTACTTC,CASSGTGDSYEQYF
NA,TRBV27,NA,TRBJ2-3,TGTGCCAGCAGTAACTCCGGGACAAGGAAGGCAGATACGCAGTATTTT,CASSNSGTRKADTQYF
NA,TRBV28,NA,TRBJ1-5,TGTGCCAGCACCTCCGGGACGGGAGTGCAGCCCCAGCATTTT,CASTSGTGVQPQHF
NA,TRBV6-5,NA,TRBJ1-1,TGTGCCAGCAGTTACTCGAGACCCGGGATGAACACTGAAGCTTTCTTT,CASSYSRPGMNTEAFF
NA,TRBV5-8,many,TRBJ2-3,TGTGCCAGCGGTAGCTGGGGGGAGACAGATACGCAGTATTTT,CASGSWGETDTQYF
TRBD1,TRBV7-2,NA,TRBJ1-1,TGTGCCAGCAGATCGACTACCCGGGACAGGAACACTGAAGCTTTCTTT,CASRSTTRDRNTEAFF
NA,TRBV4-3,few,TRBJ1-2,TGCGCCAGCAGCCAAGCGAGCCAGGGTTATGGCTACACCTTC,CASSQASQGYGYTF
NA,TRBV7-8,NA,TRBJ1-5,TGTGCCAGCAGCTGGGTCAGCAATCAGCCCCAGCATTTT,CASSWVSNQPQHF